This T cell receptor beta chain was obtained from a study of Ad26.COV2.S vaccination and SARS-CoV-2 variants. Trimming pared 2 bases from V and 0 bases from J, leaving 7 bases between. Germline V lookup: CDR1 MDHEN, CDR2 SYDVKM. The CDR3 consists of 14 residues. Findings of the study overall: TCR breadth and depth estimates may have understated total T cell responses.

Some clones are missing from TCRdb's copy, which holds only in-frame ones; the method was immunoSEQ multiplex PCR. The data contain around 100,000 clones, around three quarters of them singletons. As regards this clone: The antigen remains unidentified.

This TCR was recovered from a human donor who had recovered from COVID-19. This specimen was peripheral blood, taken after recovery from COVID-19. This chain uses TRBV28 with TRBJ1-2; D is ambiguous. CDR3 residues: CASSLAGTNYGYTF. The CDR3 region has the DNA TGTGCCAGCAGTTTAGCTGGGACTAACTATGGCTACACCTTC.